The present entry profiles one T cell receptor (beta chain) with its context. No cognate antigen has been identified for it. No base qualities exist here, and no much larger clone lies one base off it. V loses 6 bases, J loses 1 base, and the germline ends lie 12 bases apart. The CDR3 starts with the cysteine, ends with the phenylalanine, and has 14 residues. This entry keeps only the CDR3 DNA: 42 bases, framed from base 1. CDR1 and CDR2 are drawn from the germline V gene (reference sequence): LNHDA, SQIVND. The data originate from a study of blood T cell repertoires in COVID-19 (dated by TCRdb to about 2020). At the level of the whole study: Samples from collaborators originated in the United States, Italy and Spain and spanned both the acute and convalescent phases of COVID-19. Samples were obtained from the ongoing ImmuneRACE study (first 160 participants) and from 1,254 subjects provided by 6 global collaborators. The repertoires were made available in a free public database intended to serve as a resource for research on the immune response to SARS-CoV-2. The prospective study material was composed of cDNA or gDNA derived from T cells, B-cell-depleted T cells, or PBMCs. HLA class I and class II types, where available, came from metadata supplied by the sample provider rather than from assay-based typing. Nearly every sample came with metadata listing a de-identified subject ID, COVID-19 status, age in years and sex. The dataset comprised deeply sampled blood TCRbeta repertoires from subjects exposed to, actively infected with, or recovered from COVID-19. Points the paper makes about the study in general: The amount of clinical and demographic metadata varied by source and participant and was provided uncurated.

TCRbeta CDR3 regions were amplified from genomic DNA using the immunoSEQ Assay, a bias-controlled multiplex PCR. On the study's bioinformatics: The number of nucleated cells in each sample was estimated from the amplification of reference gene primers within the assay. To quantify the absolute abundance of each unique TCRbeta CDR3 rearrangement, sequence reads were collapsed and filtered. For each sample, productive Simpson clonality was calculated by taking the square root of Simpson's diversity index across productive rearrangements. Imported from immuneACCESS, the table was reduced by TCRdb to in-frame sequences with V and J called. These copies leave out some clones; in studies compared against another copy, an unresolved V gene accounts for under half, and the cause of the remainder is not known. V, J and clone size reflect that table, while D and trimming were determined from the DNA. The sample contains 55,000 to 75,000 clones, roughly 90% of them found a single time. Approximately 1.5% of the sample belongs to the ten largest clones.

Each collaborating institution followed its own protocols to collect whole blood in K2EDTA tubes. For TCRbeta analysis, collaborator samples were shipped as frozen whole blood, as isolated PBMCs, or as DNA extracted from either sample type. The chain is made from TRBV19 and TRBJ1-1; TRBD1 is a weak D gene call, 6 bases matching. The receptor was isolated from a man in his 60s with acute or convalescent COVID-19. The sequenced material came from peripheral blood. At the DNA level, the sequence is TGTGCCAGTAGGCTACAGGGCTCGAACACTGAAGCTTTCTTT. Translated, this gives CASRLQGSNTEAFF.